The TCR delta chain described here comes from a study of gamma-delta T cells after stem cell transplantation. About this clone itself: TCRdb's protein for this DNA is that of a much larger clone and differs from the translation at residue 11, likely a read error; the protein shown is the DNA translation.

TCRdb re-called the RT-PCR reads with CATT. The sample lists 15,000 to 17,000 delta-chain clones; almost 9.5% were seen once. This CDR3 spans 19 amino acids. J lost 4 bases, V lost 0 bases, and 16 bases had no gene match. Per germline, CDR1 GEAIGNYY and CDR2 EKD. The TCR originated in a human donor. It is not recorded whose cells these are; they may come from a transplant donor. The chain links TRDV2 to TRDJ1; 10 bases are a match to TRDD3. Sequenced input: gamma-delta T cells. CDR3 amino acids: CACDTVGNWGMRGIDKLIF. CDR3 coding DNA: TGTGCCTGTGACACCGTGGGCAACTGGGGGATGCGGGGCATCGATAAACTCATCTTT.